The T cell receptor (beta chain) under discussion was sequenced for a study of cytomegalovirus exposure and HLA in healthy donors. Healthy people donating bone marrow made up the donors. The PCR used 60 Vbeta and 13 Jbeta primers. In the original processing: An analysis that came later counted 80 million or so unique TCR beta chains, approximately 10 million shared. Sequencing was performed with immunoSEQ multiplex PCR; in TCRdb, only in-frame clones are kept and a portion is missing. From that table come the V and J calls and clone size; the DNA was used to work out D and trimming. The repertoire holds some 33,000 clones, with less than 70% as singletons. V was pared by 4 bases and J by 3 bases, with 8 bases of the junction left unmatched. The CDR3 runs 15 residues. The germline gives CDR1 SGHRS, CDR2 YFSETQ.

The TCR sequence derives from a man in his fifties in good health and CMV-seropositive. Sequenced material: PBMCs. The V and J genes are TRBV5-1 and TRBJ2-5; 8 bases align to TRBD2. The CDR3 DNA is TGCGCCAGCAGCCCCCGTCCCGGGAGGGAAGAGACCCAGTACTTC. Its protein is CASSPRPGREETQYF.